This T cell receptor beta chain was obtained from a study of shared clonotypes between healthy human individuals. The CDR3 runs 12 residues. Germline CDR1 reads GTSNPN; CDR2 reads SVGIG (reference sequence). V gave up 1 base and J gave up 1 base, with 1 base separating them. A word on this clone: The same CDR3 also results from other DNA sequences found in this sample.

The method was immunoSEQ multiplex PCR; TCRdb's version includes in-frame clones alone and lacks a portion of them. The data hold some 2,000,000 clones, with about 95% observed a single time. Terminally differentiated effector memory CD45RA+ cells were excluded by CCR7 positive selection of CD45RO-negative cells. Source material: naive CD8+ T cells sorted from blood. The V gene is TRBV30, the J gene TRBJ2-2; no clear D gene. This receptor was taken from a man younger than 35 in good health. CDR3 in amino acids: CAWSGNTGELFF. The CDR3 DNA reads as TGTGCCTGGAGTGGGAACACCGGGGAGCTGTTTTTT.